One and the same sample provided the 22 T cell receptor beta chains below, sequenced in a study of shared clonotypes between healthy human individuals. The assay was immunoSEQ multiplex PCR, and TCRdb's table has in-frame clones only and misses some. The top ten clones hold around 0.35% of a sample with about 2.5 million clones, just under 95% of them seen once. Sequencing used naive CD4+ T cells from PBMCs. Indicated subset: CD45RA+ positively selected. The receptors here all came from a man between 18 and 35 years old in good health. Some clones in this sample may be carry-over from other donors' samples.

Only one count was recorded for this clone. The rearrangement uses TRBV5-1 and TRBJ1-1; a weak D match, TRBD1 (5 bases). V was shortened by 2 bases and J by 5 bases, with 10 bases between the two germline ends. Germline CDR1 SGHRS, CDR2 YFSETQ. The CDR3 contains 13 residues. The CDR3 reads CASSFEGRTEAFF. For the CDR3, the DNA is TGCGCCAGCAGCTTTGAGGGGCGGACTGAAGCTTTCTTT.

The chain joins TRBV18 to TRBJ2-2; the D call may be TRBD1 or TRBD2 (5 bases each). Germline V CDR1 and CDR2: KGHSH, LQKENI. The V and J ends lost 3 bases and 6 bases respectively, with 17 bases between them. This CDR3 spans 16 amino acids. CDR3 loop: CASSPIRQTTPGELFF. The CDR3 DNA follows: TGTGCCAGCTCACCGATACGACAGACTACACCCGGGGAGCTGTTTTTT.

This chain connects TRBV10-3 to TRBJ2-1; D may be TRBD1 (6 bases). V was trimmed by 11 bases and J by 0 bases, leaving 14 bases between them. Looked up from germline, CDR1 is ENHRY and CDR2 is SYGVKD. The CDR3 contains 14 residues. The CDR3 spells CASRQDRSYNEQFF. The CDR3 DNA sequence: TGTGCCTCAAGACAGGATCGCTCCTACAATGAGCAGTTCTTC.

This chain connects TRBV7-9 to TRBJ2-1, with a possible D match to TRBD2 (5 bases). Germline lookup yields CDR1 SEHNR and CDR2 FQNEAQ (reference sequence). V was trimmed by 2 bases and J by 8 bases, leaving 16 bases between them. The CDR3 is 15 residues long. CDR3 loop: CASSLTEMGGHEQFF. In nucleotides, the CDR3 is TGTGCCAGCAGCTTAACCGAAATGGGCGGGCATGAGCAGTTCTTC.

Only a few counts were recorded for this clone. This chain uses TRBV6-6 with TRBJ1-1, with D hard to call. V was trimmed by 7 bases and J by 4 bases, leaving 19 bases between them. The germline CDR1 and CDR2 sequences are MNHNY and SVGAGI (reference sequence). This CDR3 is 15 amino acids long. CDR3 DNA: TGTGCCAGCATCTTTACTCCGGCGGCAAGCACTGAAGCTTTCTTT. As protein: CASIFTPAASTEAFF.

The chain uses TRBV9 and TRBJ1-4; tentatively, D is TRBD1 (6 bases). V lost 2 bases and J lost 2, with 13 bases in between. This CDR3 is built from 16 residues. Germline assignment: CDR1 SGDLS and CDR2 YYNGEE. The CDR3 DNA sequence: TGTGCCAGCAGCGTGGCGTGGGGGCGGACTAATGAAAAACTGTTTTTT. Translation gives CASSVAWGRTNEKLFF.

On this clone itself: Distinct nucleotide sequences in the sample also encode this CDR3. The chain joins TRBV5-1 to TRBJ1-4; the D gene is possibly TRBD1 (5 bases). Trimming left V 2 bases short and J 1 base short, with 6 bases between. The germline V gene encodes CDR1 SGHRS and CDR2 YFSETQ. The CDR3 is 14 residues long. The CDR3 here is CASSFQGTNEKLFF. The CDR3 region has the DNA TGCGCCAGCAGCTTTCAGGGAACTAATGAAAAACTGTTTTTT. The whole variable domain, remainder taken from reference TRBV5-1 and TRBJ1-4, is KAGVTQTPRYLIKTRGQQVTLSCSPISGHRSVSWYQQTPGQGLQFLFEYFSETQRNKGNFPGRFSGRQFSNSRSEMNVSTLELGDSALYLCASSFQGTNEKLFFGSGTQLSVL.

The V and J genes are TRBV19 and TRBJ1-2, with D maybe TRBD1 (6 bases). Germline-derived CDR1 and CDR2 are LNHDA and SQIVND (reference sequence). V dropped 7 bases and J dropped 0 bases, with 18 bases sitting between them. The CDR3 contains 16 residues. In nucleotides, the CDR3 is TGTGCCAGTAACGATCCGGGACACCTACCTAACTATGGCTACACCTTC. This gives the protein CASNDPGHLPNYGYTF.

The CDR3 DNA is TGTGCCAGTCTCGCGGACGCCGAGCAGTACTTC. Protein product: CASLADAEQYF. This chain connects TRBV28 to TRBJ2-7; D ambiguous. There are 11 residues in the CDR3. CDR1 is MDHEN and CDR2 is SYDVKM in the germline V gene. With 9 bases removed from V and 6 bases from J, the gap between germline ends came to 12 bases.

V and J are TRBV5-4 and TRBJ1-1; the D gene is possibly TRBD1 (5 bases). Germline V lookup: CDR1 SGHNT, CDR2 YYREEE (reference sequence). The CDR3 contains 16 residues. V was trimmed by 0 bases and J by 1 base, leaving 13 bases between them. The CDR3 loop is CASSLAQRGKNTEAFF. Here the CDR3 DNA reads TGTGCCAGCAGCTTGGCCCAGAGGGGTAAGAACACTGAAGCTTTCTTT.

V usage is TRBV6-6 and J usage is TRBJ1-3; D is unclear. Germline lookup yields CDR1 MNHNY and CDR2 SVGAGI (reference sequence). The CDR3 covers 15 residues. Between the trimmed V and J ends, which lost 5 bases and 0 bases, there was a span of 11 bases. CDR3 nucleotides: TGTGCCAGCAGTAAGCGAGGGAGCTCTGGAAACACCATATATTTT. As protein: CASSKRGSSGNTIYF.

The chain is built from TRBV28 and TRBJ2-7; possibly TRBD2 for D (6 bases). The germline V and J ends were trimmed by 2 bases and 3 bases, with 11 bases remaining between them. Germline lookup yields CDR1 MDHEN and CDR2 SYDVKM. The CDR3 is 14 residues long. CDR3 region: CASSLVAGFYEQYF. CDR3 DNA sequence: TGTGCCAGCAGTTTAGTGGCGGGGTTCTACGAGCAGTACTTC.

The chain employs TRBV7-9 and TRBJ2-5; D not certain. The V end was cut by 4 bases, the J end by 5 bases, with 17 bases between. Germline CDR1 SEHNR, CDR2 FQNEAQ (reference sequence). The CDR3 is 15 residues long. As DNA, the CDR3 is TGTGCCAGCAGCTCGGTCGGGCAGACCGGGGAGACCCAGTACTTC. This sequence encodes CASSSVGQTGETQYF.

The rearrangement uses TRBV6-1 and TRBJ1-2; the match to TRBD1 covers 7 bases. With V trimmed by 11 bases and J by 2 bases, 8 bases remained unmatched. The CDR3 sequence is 13 residues long. Germline V gives CDR1 MNHNS, CDR2 SASEGT. This chain's CDR3 is CAGSLGQNYGYTF. The DNA for the CDR3 is TGTGCCGGATCTTTGGGACAGAACTATGGCTACACCTTC.

The chain uses TRBV7-2 and TRBJ1-2; D is uncertain. The germline gives CDR1 SGHTA, CDR2 FQGNSA. V lost 3 bases, J lost 7 bases, and 18 bases lay in between. The CDR3 spans 15 residues. CDR3 coding DNA: TGTGCCAGCAGCTTGGCGGGAGGTGCGTATGGTGGCTACACCTTC. Its protein product is CASSLAGGAYGGYTF.

The chain carries TRBV7-2 and TRBJ2-7; tentative D call: TRBD2 (6 bases). The CDR3 runs 15 residues. Germline V CDR1 and CDR2: SGHTA, FQGNSA. V was cut by 4 bases and J by 0 bases, with 13 bases left in between. CDR3: CASSSRSGTSYEQYF. Here the CDR3 DNA reads TGTGCCAGCAGCTCCCGTAGCGGAACCTCCTACGAGCAGTACTTC.

The rearrangement uses TRBV28 and TRBJ2-1, with a possible D match to TRBD2 (5 bases). Germline V gene lookup returns CDR1 MDHEN and CDR2 SYDVKM. The CDR3 extends over 14 amino acids. Trimming pared 7 bases from V and 4 bases from J, leaving 14 bases between. In nucleotides, the CDR3 is TGTGCCAGCAAAACGGAGGAAGTATACAATGAGCAGTTCTTC. Translated: CASKTEEVYNEQFF.

Regarding this clone: The identical CDR3 is also encoded by other nucleotide sequences in the sample. The genes are TRBV9 and TRBJ2-2; D gene ambiguous. Germline-derived CDR1 and CDR2 are SGDLS and YYNGEE. The V and J ends lost 0 bases and 4 bases respectively, with 10 bases between them. CDR3 size: 15 residues. Written as DNA, the CDR3 is TGTGCCAGCAGCGTAGCCACGGGCAGCACCGGGGAGCTGTTTTTT. Residues: CASSVATGSTGELFF.

CDR3 sequence: CASSYRQFSYEQYF. In DNA, the CDR3 is TGTGCCAGCAGTTACAGGCAGTTCTCCTACGAGCAGTACTTC. The chain combines TRBV6-6 with TRBJ2-7, with D uncertain. Trimming stripped 2 bases from V and 0 bases from J, with 8 bases between. CDR1 and CDR2 (germline): MNHNY, SVGAGI (reference sequence). The CDR3 contains 14 residues.

The V gene is TRBV25-1, the J gene TRBJ2-3; 14 bases fit TRBD2. J was trimmed by 2 bases and V by 6 bases; bases with no gene match: 7. The CDR3 totals 17 residues. CDR1 and CDR2 (germline): MGHDK, SYGVNS. This CDR3 is CASSARLAGGVTDTQYF. The CDR3 DNA follows: TGTGCCAGCAGCGCACGACTAGCGGGAGGGGTCACAGATACGCAGTATTTT.

V is TRBV19 and J is TRBJ1-2; tentative D call: TRBD1 (6 bases). The germline V and J ends were trimmed by 7 bases and 3 bases, with 18 bases remaining between them. The CDR3 is 15 amino acids. Germline lookup yields CDR1 LNHDA and CDR2 SQIVND (reference sequence). DNA of the CDR3: TGTGCCAGTACTACCCAGGGGAGAGGGGACTATGGCTACACCTTC. It is translated as CASTTQGRGDYGYTF.

The chain employs TRBV19 and TRBJ2-2; D ambiguous. Trimming shortened V by 0 bases and J by 0 bases, and 5 bases separated the two germline ends. The CDR3 is 15 amino acids. Looked up from germline, CDR1 is LNHDA and CDR2 is SQIVND (reference sequence). The CDR3 DNA reads as TGTGCCAGTAGTATAGATCCAGCGAACACCGGGGAGCTGTTTTTT. It specifies CASSIDPANTGELFF. The complete variable domain, with remaining parts taken from reference TRBV19 and TRBJ2-2, reads DGGITQSPKYLFRKEGQNVTLSCEQNLNHDAMYWYRQDPGQGLRLIYYSQIVNDFQKGDIAEGYSVSREKKESFPLTVTSAQKNPTAFYLCASSIDPANTGELFFGEGSRLTVL.